These T cell receptor beta chains were read from a single sample in a study of blood T cell repertoires in COVID-19. TCRdb keeps only in-frame clones here, not all; method: immunoSEQ multiplex PCR. The table records approximately 240,000 clones, roughly 80% of them present only once. The sample consisted of peripheral blood. The receptor set was obtained from a woman aged 80 or older with active or convalescent COVID-19. The CDR3 runs from the conserved cysteine through the conserved F or W. The D gene is left open where the match is weak.

TRBV5-1	-	TRBJ2-6	CASSSRDLPGANVLTF	TGCGCCAGCAGCAGCAGGGATTTGCCTGGGGCCAACGTCCTGACTTTC
TRBV27	-	TRBJ2-7	CASSPWRGAHEQYF	TGTGCCAGCAGCCCCTGGCGGGGTGCCCACGAGCAGTACTTC
TRBV9	-	TRBJ2-1	CASSVGGGGYNEQFF	TGTGCCAGCAGCGTTGGGGGAGGGGGTTACAATGAGCAGTTCTTC
TRBV5-6	TRBD1	TRBJ1-4	CASRKTGVNEKLFF	TGTGCCAGCAGGAAGACAGGGGTTAATGAAAAACTGTTTTTT
TRBV5-1	TRBD1	TRBJ2-7	CASSTTGAGGYEQYF	TGCGCCAGCAGCACGACAGGTGCAGGGGGCTACGAGCAGTACTTC
TRBV9	TRBD2	TRBJ2-3	CASSDSGGLGDTQYF	TGTGCCAGCAGTGATAGCGGGGGACTTGGAGATACGCAGTATTTT
TRBV7-6	TRBD2	TRBJ2-3	CASSLMEGGADTQYF	TGTGCCAGCAGCTTAATGGAGGGAGGGGCAGATACGCAGTATTTT
TRBV10-3	-	TRBJ1-5	CAISDRSNQPQHF	TGTGCCATCAGTGATCGGAGCAATCAGCCCCAGCATTTT
TRBV6-5	-	TRBJ1-2	CASRAGRGSYGYTF	TGTGCCAGCCGAGCAGGCAGGGGAAGCTATGGCTACACCTTC
TRBV9	-	TRBJ1-4	CASTQGGGATNEKLFF	TGTGCCAGCACCCAAGGGGGAGGGGCAACTAATGAAAAACTGTTTTTT